This T cell receptor beta chain emerged from a study of early T cells in non-severe SARS-CoV-2 infection. As for the study in general: It was bulk RNA from unsorted whole blood that was sequenced, and the chains were unpaired.

TCRdb itself ran the 5' RACE reads through MiXCR, one entry per CDR3 protein. The repertoire holds fewer than 100,000 distinct CDR3 sequences, with less than 20% as singletons. Per the germline V gene, CDR1 is LGHDT and CDR2 is YNNKEL (reference sequence). The CDR3 has 12 residues. The ends were cut back, 4 bases at V and 7 bases at J, with 8 bases in the middle. This clonotype was counted only a few times. Sequencing input: whole blood. The V and J genes are TRBV3-1 and TRBJ1-5; no clear D gene. This clonotype was sampled from an adult who was a healthcare worker with PCR-confirmed SARS-CoV-2 infection or an uninfected control (not recorded which). The CDR3 reads CASSPGGQPQHF. For the CDR3, the DNA is TGTGCCAGCAGCCCCGGAGGACAGCCCCAGCATTTT.